One and the same sample provided the 3 T cell receptor beta chains below, sequenced in a study of vaccination and CD4 T cells after COVID-19. The antigens of these receptors remain unknown. The Oncomine TCR Beta short-read assay sequenced DNA from cultured CD4+ T cells. It was from cultured CD4+ T cells that genomic DNA was extracted. MiXCR was run by TCRdb on the PCR reads, yielding one entry per CDR3 protein. The profile shows over 7,500 distinct CDR3 sequences, 35% to 45% of them singletons. Treatment indicated: roughly nine-day PBMC culture with coronavirus spike peptide pools or control peptides (ViraFEST assay). According to the study, CD4+ T cells from the unexposed donor were gathered ahead of the COVID-19 pandemic (2011-2018). Sequenced input: CD4+ T cells from blood, cultured in vitro. Receptor source: a human donor in good health.

This clonotype was counted between two and nine times. V gene TRBV28 combines with J gene TRBJ1-1, with TRBD1 as a possible D gene (6 bases). Germline loops: CDR1 MDHEN, CDR2 SYDVKM. Trimming took off 6 bases at V and 7 bases at J, with 18 bases between the two ends. The CDR3 consists of 14 residues. CDR3 region: CASSRIGGGLEAFF. CDR3 coding DNA: TGTGCCAGCAGCCGAATCGGGGGGGGCCTTGAAGCTTTCTTT.

The chain couples TRBV6-4 to TRBJ1-2; 9 positions match TRBD1. The CDR3 length is 14 residues. V shed 4 bases, J shed 6 bases, and the junction held 6 bases outside the gene matches. Looked up from germline, CDR1 is MRHNA and CDR2 is SNTAGT. The CDR3 here is CASSASQGADGYTF. The CDR3 bases are TGTGCCAGCAGTGCCTCACAGGGGGCCGATGGCTACACCTTC.

This clonotype showed up just a few times. The gene calls are TRBV2 and TRBJ2-7, with 8 bases fitting TRBD1. The V segment lost 6 bases and the J segment 3 bases; nucleotides outside the gene matches: 13. The CDR3 totals 16 residues. Looked up from germline, CDR1 is SNHLY and CDR2 is FYNNEI. This CDR3 is CASRVTGGAAYYEQYF. CDR3 coding DNA: TGTGCCAGCAGGGTTACAGGGGGTGCCGCTTACTACGAGCAGTACTTC.